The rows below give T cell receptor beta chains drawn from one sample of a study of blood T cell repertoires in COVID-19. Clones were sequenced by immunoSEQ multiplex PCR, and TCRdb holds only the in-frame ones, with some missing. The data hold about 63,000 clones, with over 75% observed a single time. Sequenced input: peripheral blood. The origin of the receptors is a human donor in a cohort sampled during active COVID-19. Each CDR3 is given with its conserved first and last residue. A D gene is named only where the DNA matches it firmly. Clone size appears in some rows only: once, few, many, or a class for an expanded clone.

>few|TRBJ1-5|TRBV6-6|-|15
CASSYSDRSNQPQHF
TGTGCCAGCAGTTACTCCGACAGGAGCAATCAGCCCCAGCATTTT
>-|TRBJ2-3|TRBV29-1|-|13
CSVEDLGLDTQYF
TGCAGCGTTGAAGATCTCGGACTAGATACGCAGTATTTT
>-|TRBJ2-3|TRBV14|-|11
CASSQSDTQYF
TGTGCCAGCAGCCAATCTGATACGCAGTATTTT
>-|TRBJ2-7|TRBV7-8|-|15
CASSLVLAEDYEQYF
TGTGCCAGCAGCTTGGTTTTAGCGGAGGACTACGAGCAGTACTTC
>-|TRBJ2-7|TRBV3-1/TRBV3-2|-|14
CASSQAGFSYEQYF
TGTGCCAGCAGCCAAGCAGGTTTCTCCTACGAGCAGTACTTC
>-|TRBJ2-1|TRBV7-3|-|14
CASSPPGLYNEQFF
TGTGCCAGCAGCCCGCCGGGACTTTACAATGAGCAGTTCTTC
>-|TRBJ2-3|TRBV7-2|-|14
CASSSRGSTDTQYF
TGTGCCAGCAGCTCCAGGGGAAGCACAGATACGCAGTATTTT
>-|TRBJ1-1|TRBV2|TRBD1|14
CASTDRGGGTEAFF
TGTGCCAGCACCGACAGGGGGGGAGGCACTGAAGCTTTCTTT
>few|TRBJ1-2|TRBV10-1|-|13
CASSPGTNYGYTF
TGCGCCAGCAGCCCCGGGACTAACTATGGCTACACCTTC
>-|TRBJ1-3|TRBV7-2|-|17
CASSHQGLGAPGNTIYF
TGTGCCAGCAGTCATCAGGGTTTAGGGGCTCCTGGAAACACCATATATTTT
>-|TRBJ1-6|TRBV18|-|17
CASSPYTGTTYNSPLHF
TGTGCCAGCTCACCATATACCGGGACAACCTATAATTCACCCCTCCACTTT
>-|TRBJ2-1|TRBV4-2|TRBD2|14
CASSQEVRGNEQFF
TGTGCCAGCAGCCAAGAAGTGCGGGGGAATGAGCAGTTCTTC
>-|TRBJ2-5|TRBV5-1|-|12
CASSANQETQYF
TGCGCCAGCAGCGCTAACCAAGAGACCCAGTACTTC
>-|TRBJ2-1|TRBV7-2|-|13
CASSSDKHNEQFF
TGTGCCAGCAGCTCAGACAAGCACAATGAGCAGTTCTTC
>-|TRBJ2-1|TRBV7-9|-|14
CASSFELSYNEQFF
TGTGCCAGCAGCTTTGAACTCTCCTACAATGAGCAGTTCTTC
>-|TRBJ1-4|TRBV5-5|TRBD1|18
CASSLKVIGTGLNEKLFF
TGTGCCAGCAGCTTGAAGGTTATCGGGACAGGGCTGAATGAAAAACTGTTTTTT
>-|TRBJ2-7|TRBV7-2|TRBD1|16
CASSFVSKGASKEQYF
TGTGCCAGCAGCTTTGTATCGAAGGGGGCCTCGAAGGAGCAGTACTTC
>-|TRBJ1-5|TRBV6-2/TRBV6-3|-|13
CASSPRGNQPQHF
TGTGCCAGCAGCCCCAGGGGAAATCAGCCCCAGCATTTT
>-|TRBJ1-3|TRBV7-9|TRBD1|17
CASSDRFRTGRGNTIYF
TGTGCCAGCAGCGATAGATTTCGGACAGGTAGAGGAAACACCATATATTTT
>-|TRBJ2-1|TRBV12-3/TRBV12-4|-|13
CASSPRDFFEQFF
TGTGCCAGCAGTCCGAGGGACTTCTTTGAGCAGTTCTTC
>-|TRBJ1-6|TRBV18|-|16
CASSPSPSSYNSPLHF
TGTGCCAGCTCACCCTCTCCGAGCTCCTATAATTCACCCCTCCACTTT
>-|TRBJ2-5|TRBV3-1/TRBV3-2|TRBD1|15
CASSPGQGVKETQYF
TGTGCCAGCAGCCCGGGACAGGGGGTAAAAGAGACCCAGTACTTC
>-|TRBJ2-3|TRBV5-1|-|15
CASSSGGPPTDTQYF
TGCGCCAGCAGCTCCGGGGGGCCCCCCACAGATACGCAGTATTTT
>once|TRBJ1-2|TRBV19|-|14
CASSRSADNYGYTF
TGTGCCAGTAGTAGGTCAGCGGATAACTATGGCTACACCTTC
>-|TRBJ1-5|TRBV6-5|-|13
CASRTGVNQPQHF
TGTGCCAGCAGGACAGGAGTTAATCAGCCCCAGCATTTT
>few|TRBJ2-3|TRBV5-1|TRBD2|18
CASSSQPIAGGATDTQYF
TGCGCCAGCAGCTCCCAACCGATAGCGGGAGGGGCCACAGATACGCAGTATTTT
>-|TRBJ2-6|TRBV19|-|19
CASSIDGEDRRSGANVLTF
TGTGCCAGTAGTATAGACGGAGAGGACAGACGCTCTGGGGCCAACGTCCTGACTTTC
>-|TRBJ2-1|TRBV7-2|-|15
CASSLSWDSSNEQFF
TGTGCCAGCAGCTTAAGTTGGGACTCGAGCAATGAGCAGTTCTTC
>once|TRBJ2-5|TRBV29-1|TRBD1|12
CSVGQLGETQYF
TGCAGCGTGGGACAGTTGGGGGAGACCCAGTACTTC
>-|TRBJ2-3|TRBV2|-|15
CASSEQGTNTDTQYF
TGTGCCAGCAGCGAACAGGGGACTAACACAGATACGCAGTATTTT
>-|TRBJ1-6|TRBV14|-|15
CASSPLGAGNSPLHF
TGTGCCAGCAGCCCCTTGGGGGCGGGTAATTCACCCCTCCACTTT
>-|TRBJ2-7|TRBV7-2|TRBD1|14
CASSRQGAYYEQYF
TGTGCCAGCAGTCGACAGGGGGCGTATTACGAGCAGTACTTC
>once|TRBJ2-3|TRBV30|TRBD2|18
CAWSYNTGLAGGWDTQYF
TGTGCCTGGAGTTACAACACGGGACTAGCGGGAGGGTGGGATACGCAGTATTTT